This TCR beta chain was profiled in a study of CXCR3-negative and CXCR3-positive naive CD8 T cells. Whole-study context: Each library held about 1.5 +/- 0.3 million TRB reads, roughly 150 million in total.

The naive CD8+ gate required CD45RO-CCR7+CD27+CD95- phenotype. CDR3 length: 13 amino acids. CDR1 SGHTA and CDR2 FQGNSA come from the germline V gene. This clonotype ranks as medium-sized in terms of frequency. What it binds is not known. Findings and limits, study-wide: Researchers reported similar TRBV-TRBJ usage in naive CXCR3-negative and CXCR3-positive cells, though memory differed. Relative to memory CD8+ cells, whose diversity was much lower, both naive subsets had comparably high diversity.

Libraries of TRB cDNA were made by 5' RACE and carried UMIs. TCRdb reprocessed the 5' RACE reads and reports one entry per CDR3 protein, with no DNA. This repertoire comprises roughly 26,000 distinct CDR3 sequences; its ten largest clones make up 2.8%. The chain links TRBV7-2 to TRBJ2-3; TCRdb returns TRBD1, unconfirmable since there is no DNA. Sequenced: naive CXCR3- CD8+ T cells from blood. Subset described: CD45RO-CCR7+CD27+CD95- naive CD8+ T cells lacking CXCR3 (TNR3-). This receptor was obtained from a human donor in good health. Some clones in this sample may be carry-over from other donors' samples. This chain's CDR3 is CASSLPPWDTQYF.